This TCR beta chain came from a study of control samples from healthy donors and cancer patients. The data were produced by immunoSEQ multiplex PCR, yet TCRdb's version contains in-frame clones alone and is incomplete. The table has 100,000 to 150,000 clones, more than 90% seen once. The table lists this clone with a count of one. Between the trimmed V and J ends, which lost 1 base and 9 bases, there was a span of 19 bases. The CDR3 covers 16 residues. Germline assignment: CDR1 SGHTA and CDR2 FQGTGA. The clonotype originates from a man in his late teens or twenties in good health. Sequenced input: blood. V gene TRBV7-3 combines with J gene TRBJ2-1, with a weak D call TRBD2 (6 bases). CDR3 nucleotide sequence: TGTGCCAGCAGCTTAATGGGCGGGGTTCTACTCGGTGAGCAGTTCTTC. Translating gives CASSLMGGVLLGEQFF.